The 18 T cell receptor beta chains presented below share a single source sample, sequenced in a study of T-cell reconstitution after alpha-beta-depleted transplantation in children. The library targeted TCRbeta and was prepared with unique molecular identifiers. TCRdb reanalysed the PCR reads using MiXCR and keeps one entry per CDR3 protein. The data hold fewer than 550,000 distinct CDR3 sequences, with roughly 16% observed a single time. Sequences were derived from PBMCs, mostly from graft donor cells, sampled 360 days after TCRalphabeta/CD19-depleted stem cell transplant. The receptors derive from a boy less than two years old who had a stem cell transplant for Wiskott-Aldrich syndrome, so the T cells may come from the graft donor.

This clonotype has just a few counts. The chain carries TRBV7-9 and TRBJ2-1, with D perhaps TRBD1 or TRBD2 (5 bases each). The CDR3 totals 17 residues. CDR1 and CDR2 (germline): SEHNR, FQNEAQ (reference sequence). Trimming stripped 1 base from V and 4 bases from J, with 17 bases between. DNA for the CDR3: TGTGCCAGCAGCTTAGTTTCCGGGGCCCTCTTTTACAATGAGCAGTTCTTC. It translates to CASSLVSGALFYNEQFF.

The chain recombines TRBV5-1 with TRBJ2-3; D not resolved. CDR1 SGHRS and CDR2 YFSETQ come from the germline V gene. This CDR3 contains 15 residues. V lost 0 bases and J lost 0, with 8 bases in between. The CDR3 here is CASSLVTSSTDTQYF. The CDR3 region has the DNA TGCGCCAGCAGCTTGGTCACATCTAGCACAGATACGCAGTATTTT.

This clonotype appeared a few times. J is TRBJ2-2 and V is TRBV20-1; 9 nucleotides line up with TRBD2. The CDR3 runs 15 residues. Trimming cost V 4 bases and J 5 bases; bases outside gene matches: 8. The V gene's germline CDR1 is DFQATT and CDR2 SNEGSKA (reference sequence). The CDR3 reads CSAIPGLAWTGELFF. CDR3 nucleotides: TGCAGTGCTATTCCGGGACTAGCTTGGACCGGGGAGCTGTTTTTT.

In its sample, this clonotype was seen a few times. The chain recombines TRBV7-9 with TRBJ1-6; TRBD1 agrees at 9 bases. Trimming removed 5 bases from V and 8 bases from J; junction bases left unmatched: 7. The V gene's germline CDR1 is SEHNR and CDR2 FQNEAQ (reference sequence). This CDR3 contains 15 residues. CDR3 residues: CASSIRDRADSPLHF. The CDR3 nucleotides read TGTGCCAGCAGCATCCGGGACAGGGCTGATTCACCCCTCCACTTT.

This clonotype was counted between two and nine times. The chain links TRBV5-6 to TRBJ2-7; 8 nucleotides agree with TRBD2. CDR1 is SGHDT, CDR2 YYEEEE, per germline. Trimming took 4 bases from V and 2 from J; bases not matched to a gene: 5. The CDR3 totals 14 residues. CDR3 in amino acids: CASSPGGDAYEQYF. CDR3 in DNA: TGTGCCAGCAGCCCGGGGGGGGATGCCTACGAGCAGTACTTC. The full variable domain, with the rest looked up from reference TRBV5-6 and TRBJ2-7, is DAGVTQSPTHLIKTRGQQVTLRCSPKSGHDTVSWYQQALGQGPQFIFQYYEEEERQRGNFPDRFSGHQFPNYSSELNVNALLLGDSALYLCASSPGGDAYEQYFGPGTRLTVT.

V and J are TRBV11-2 and TRBJ2-7, with TRBD2 matching over 9 bases. The CDR3 loop spans 18 amino acids. The germline V gene has CDR1 SGHAT and CDR2 FQNNGV. J gave up 3 bases and V 2 bases, and 14 bases lay outside the gene matches. The CDR3 nucleotides read TGTGCCAGCAGCTTAAAGGCCTCTAGCGGGGTCCTACTCTACGAGCAGTACTTC. Protein: CASSLKASSGVLLYEQYF. Looking up the rest from reference TRBV11-2 and TRBJ2-7 gives the full variable domain: EAGVAQSPRYKIIEKRQSVAFWCNPISGHATLYWYQQILGQGPKLLIQFQNNGVVDDSQLPKDRFSAERLKGVDSTLKIQPAKLEDSAVYLCASSLKASSGVLLYEQYFGPGTRLTVT.

A few counts support this clonotype. V gene TRBV5-1 combines with J gene TRBJ2-1, with a possible D match to TRBD1 (5 bases). The CDR3 runs 16 residues. V lost 0 bases and J lost 4, with 14 bases in between. CDR1 is SGHRS, CDR2 YFSETQ, per germline. CDR3 amino acids: CASSLVFSRGYNEQFF. The CDR3 bases are TGCGCCAGCAGCTTGGTTTTTTCTAGGGGTTACAATGAGCAGTTCTTC.

This clonotype was observed a handful of times. The rearrangement joins TRBV7-9 to TRBJ2-7; possible D gene TRBD1, 6 bases. Looked up from germline, CDR1 is SEHNR and CDR2 is FQNEAQ (reference sequence). V was clipped by 7 bases and J by 0 bases, with 13 bases between them. The CDR3 sequence is 14 residues long. CDR3 protein: CASTPGTPSYEQYF. DNA of the CDR3: TGTGCCAGCACCCCCGGGACACCCTCCTACGAGCAGTACTTC.

This clonotype was recorded at least ten times. V usage is TRBV12-3 or TRBV12-4 and J usage is TRBJ2-2; possibly TRBD2 for D (5 bases). The CDR3 covers 16 residues. V shed 3 bases and J shed 6 bases, with 17 bases lying between them. This chain's CDR3 is CASSFGVPFVAGELFF. CDR3 sequence (DNA): TGTGCCAGCAGTTTCGGGGTCCCTTTTGTCGCCGGGGAGCTGTTTTTT.

V is TRBV12-3 or TRBV12-4 and J is TRBJ1-6; TRBD1 aligns across 8 bases. The ends lost 5 bases at V and 10 bases at J; junction bases unmatched: 10. This CDR3 has 15 amino acids. The chain's CDR3 is CASSTTGGRNSPLHF. The CDR3 bases are TGTGCCAGCAGTACAACAGGGGGGAGGAACTCACCCCTCCACTTT.

This clonotype showed up just a few times. The CDR3 spells CASSLRGLYPEAFF. Written as DNA, the CDR3 is TGCGCCAGCAGCTTGAGGGGTCTTTACCCTGAAGCTTTCTTT. V usage is TRBV5-1 and J usage is TRBJ1-1; possibly TRBD1 for D (5 bases). The germline V and J ends were trimmed by 1 base and 6 bases, with 13 bases remaining between them. CDR1 is SGHRS and CDR2 is YFSETQ in the germline V gene. The CDR3 totals 14 residues.

In its sample, this clonotype was seen many times. The rearrangement joins TRBV5-1 to TRBJ1-1; D is ambiguous. V dropped 2 bases and J dropped 3 bases, with 17 bases sitting between them. The CDR3 is made up of 16 amino acids. The V gene's germline CDR1 is SGHRS and CDR2 YFSETQ. The CDR3 region is CASSFFGLDRDTEAFF. For the CDR3, the DNA is TGCGCCAGCAGCTTTTTCGGGCTGGATCGCGACACTGAAGCTTTCTTT.

The chain is built from TRBV6-5 and TRBJ1-5; D unclear. CDR1 is MNHEY and CDR2 is SVGAGI in the germline V gene. The CDR3 totals 17 residues. Trimming shortened V by 7 bases and J by 0 bases, and 19 bases separated the two germline ends. As DNA, the CDR3 is TGTGCCAGCACCCACGAGAAGGGCTCGTATAGCAATCAGCCCCAGCATTTT. This codes for CASTHEKGSYSNQPQHF.

The chain joins TRBV10-3 to TRBJ2-5; 8 nucleotides line up with TRBD2. Germline CDR1 reads ENHRY; CDR2 reads SYGVKD. The length of the CDR3 is 12 residues. J gave up 7 bases and V 5 bases, and 3 bases lay outside the gene matches. The CDR3 DNA sequence: TGTGCCATCAGTCAGCGGGGGTCGACCCAGTACTTC. This encodes CAISQRGSTQYF.

This clonotype appeared a few times. The rearrangement joins TRBV6-1 to TRBJ1-6; D not certain. There are 14 residues in the CDR3. V shed 2 bases and J shed 4 bases, with 6 bases lying between them. The germline V gene has CDR1 MNHNS and CDR2 SASEGT. For the CDR3, the DNA is TGTGCCAGCAGTGAAAGGGTGTATAATTCACCCCTCCACTTT. Protein product: CASSERVYNSPLHF.

The chain carries TRBV5-1 and TRBJ2-7; 13 nucleotides match TRBD2. The CDR3 spans 15 residues. Germline CDR1 reads SGHRS; CDR2 reads YFSETQ. Trimming cost V 6 bases and J 3 bases; bases outside gene matches: 6. CDR3 sequence reads: CASTRLAGGNYEQYF. The CDR3 DNA follows: TGCGCCAGCACCCGACTAGCGGGGGGAAACTACGAGCAGTACTTC.

The CDR3 protein is CASLVPGTRYNEQFF. In DNA form, the CDR3 reads TGTGCCAGTTTGGTTCCCGGGACTAGGTACAATGAGCAGTTCTTC. The V and J genes are TRBV12-3 or TRBV12-4 and TRBJ2-1, with 8 bases identical to TRBD2. Trimming cost V 9 bases and J 4 bases; bases outside gene matches: 11. The CDR3 spans 15 residues.

This clonotype showed up just a few times. V usage is TRBV4-1 and J usage is TRBJ2-2; D call uncertain. The CDR3 has 13 residues. Trimming took off 1 base at V and 6 bases at J, with 6 bases between the two ends. Looked up from germline, CDR1 is MGHRA and CDR2 is YSYEKL. The CDR3 DNA is TGCGCCAGCAGCCAAGTTCTGGCCGGGGAGCTGTTTTTT. Translation: CASSQVLAGELFF.